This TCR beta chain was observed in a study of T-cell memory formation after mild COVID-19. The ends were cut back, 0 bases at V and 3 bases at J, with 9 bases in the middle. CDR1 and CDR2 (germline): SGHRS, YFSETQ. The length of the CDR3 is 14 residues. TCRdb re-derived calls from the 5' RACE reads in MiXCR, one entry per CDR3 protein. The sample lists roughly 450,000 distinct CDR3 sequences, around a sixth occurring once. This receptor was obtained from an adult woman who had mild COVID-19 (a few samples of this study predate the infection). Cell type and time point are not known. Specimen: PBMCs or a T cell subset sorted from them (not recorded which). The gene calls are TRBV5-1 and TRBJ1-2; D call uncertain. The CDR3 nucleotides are TGCGCCAGCAGCTTGGAGCCGGGCTACTATGGCTACACCTTC. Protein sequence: CASSLEPGYYGYTF. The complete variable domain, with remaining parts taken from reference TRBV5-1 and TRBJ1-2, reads KAGVTQTPRYLIKTRGQQVTLSCSPISGHRSVSWYQQTPGQGLQFLFEYFSETQRNKGNFPGRFSGRQFSNSRSEMNVSTLELGDSALYLCASSLEPGYYGYTFGSGTRLTVV.